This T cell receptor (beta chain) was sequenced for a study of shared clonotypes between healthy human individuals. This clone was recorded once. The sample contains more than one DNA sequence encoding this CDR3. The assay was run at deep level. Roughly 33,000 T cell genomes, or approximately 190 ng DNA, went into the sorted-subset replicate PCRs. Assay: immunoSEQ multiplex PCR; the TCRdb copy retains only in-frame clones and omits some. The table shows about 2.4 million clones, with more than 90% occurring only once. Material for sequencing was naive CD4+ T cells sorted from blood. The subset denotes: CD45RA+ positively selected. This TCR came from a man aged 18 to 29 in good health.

The CDR3 loop reads CASSPPGGSNQPQHF. For the CDR3, the DNA is TGTGCCAGCTCACCGCCAGGGGGTAGCAATCAGCCCCAGCATTTT. The chain carries TRBV18 and TRBJ1-5, with 7 bases aligning to TRBD1. With 3 bases clipped from V and 0 bases from J, the junction kept 2 bases outside the gene matches. There are 15 residues in the CDR3. The germline CDR1 and CDR2 sequences are KGHSH and LQKENI.